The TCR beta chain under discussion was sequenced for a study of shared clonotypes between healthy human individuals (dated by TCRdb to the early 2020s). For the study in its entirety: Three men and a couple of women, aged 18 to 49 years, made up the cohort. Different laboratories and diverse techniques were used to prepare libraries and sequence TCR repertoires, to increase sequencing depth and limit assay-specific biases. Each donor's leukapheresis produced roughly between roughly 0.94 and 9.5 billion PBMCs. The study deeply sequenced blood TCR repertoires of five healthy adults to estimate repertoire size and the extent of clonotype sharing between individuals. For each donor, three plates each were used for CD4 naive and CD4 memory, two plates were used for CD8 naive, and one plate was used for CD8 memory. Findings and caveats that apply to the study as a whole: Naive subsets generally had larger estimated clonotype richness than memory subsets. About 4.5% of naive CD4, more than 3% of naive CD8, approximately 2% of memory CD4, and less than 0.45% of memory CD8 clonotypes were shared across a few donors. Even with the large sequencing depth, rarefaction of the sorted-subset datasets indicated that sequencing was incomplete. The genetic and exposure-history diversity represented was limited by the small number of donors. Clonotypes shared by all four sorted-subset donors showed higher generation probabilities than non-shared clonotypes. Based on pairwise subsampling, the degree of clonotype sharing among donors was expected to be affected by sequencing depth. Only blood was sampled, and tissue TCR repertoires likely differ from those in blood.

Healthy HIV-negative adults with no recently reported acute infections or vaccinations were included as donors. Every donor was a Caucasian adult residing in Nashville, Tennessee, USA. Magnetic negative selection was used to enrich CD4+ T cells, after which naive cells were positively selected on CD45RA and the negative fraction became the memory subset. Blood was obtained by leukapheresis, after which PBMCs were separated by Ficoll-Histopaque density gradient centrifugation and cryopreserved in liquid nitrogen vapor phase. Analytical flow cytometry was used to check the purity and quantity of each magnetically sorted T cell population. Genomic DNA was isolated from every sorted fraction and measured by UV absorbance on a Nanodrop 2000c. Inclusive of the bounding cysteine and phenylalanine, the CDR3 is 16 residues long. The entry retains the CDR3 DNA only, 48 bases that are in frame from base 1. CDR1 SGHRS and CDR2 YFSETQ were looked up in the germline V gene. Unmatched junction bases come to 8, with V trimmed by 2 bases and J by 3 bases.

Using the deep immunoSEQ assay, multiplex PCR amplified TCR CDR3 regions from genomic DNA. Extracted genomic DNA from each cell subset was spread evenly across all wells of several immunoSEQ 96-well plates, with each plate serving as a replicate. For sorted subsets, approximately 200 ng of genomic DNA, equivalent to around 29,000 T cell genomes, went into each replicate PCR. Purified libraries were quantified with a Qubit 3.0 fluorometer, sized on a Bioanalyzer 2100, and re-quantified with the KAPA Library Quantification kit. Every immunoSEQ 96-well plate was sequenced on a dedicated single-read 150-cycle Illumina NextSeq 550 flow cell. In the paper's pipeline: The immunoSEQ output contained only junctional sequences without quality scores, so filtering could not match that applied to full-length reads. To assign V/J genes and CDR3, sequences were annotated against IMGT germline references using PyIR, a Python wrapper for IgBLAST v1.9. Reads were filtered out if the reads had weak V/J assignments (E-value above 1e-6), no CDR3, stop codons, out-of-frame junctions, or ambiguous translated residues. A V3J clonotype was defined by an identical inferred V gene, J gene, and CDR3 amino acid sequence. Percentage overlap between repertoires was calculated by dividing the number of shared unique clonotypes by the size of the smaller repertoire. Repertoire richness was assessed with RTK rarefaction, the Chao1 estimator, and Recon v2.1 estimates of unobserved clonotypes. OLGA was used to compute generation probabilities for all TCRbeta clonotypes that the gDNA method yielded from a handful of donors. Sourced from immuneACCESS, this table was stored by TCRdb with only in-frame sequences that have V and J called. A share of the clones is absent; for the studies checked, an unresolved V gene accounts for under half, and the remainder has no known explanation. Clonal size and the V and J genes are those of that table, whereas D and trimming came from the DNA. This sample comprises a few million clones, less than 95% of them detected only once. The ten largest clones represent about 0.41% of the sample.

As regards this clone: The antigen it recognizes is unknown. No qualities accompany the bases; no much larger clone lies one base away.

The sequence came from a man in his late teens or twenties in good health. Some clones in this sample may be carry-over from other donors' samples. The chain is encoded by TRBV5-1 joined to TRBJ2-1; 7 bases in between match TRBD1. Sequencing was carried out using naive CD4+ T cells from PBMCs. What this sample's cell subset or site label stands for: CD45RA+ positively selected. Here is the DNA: TGCGCCAGCAGCTTACTTACCGGGACAGACTACAATGAGCAGTTCTTC. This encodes CASSLLTGTDYNEQFF.